The 30 T cell receptor beta chains reported below all come from one sample, sequenced in a study of cytomegalovirus exposure and HLA in healthy donors. A multiplex PCR was run with 60 Vbeta primers and 13 Jbeta primers. Assay: immunoSEQ multiplex PCR; the TCRdb copy retains only in-frame clones and omits some. This table holds fewer than 250,000 clones, approximately 88% found once. Material for sequencing was PBMCs. The receptor source for this set is a boy between 2 and 10 years old in good health and CMV-seronegative.

The V and J genes are TRBV19 and TRBJ2-1, with D uncertain. The germline CDR1 and CDR2 sequences are LNHDA and SQIVND (reference sequence). V shed 3 bases and J shed 5 bases, with 11 bases lying between them. This CDR3 region has 14 residues. The CDR3 loop is CASSIPPNNNEQFF. In DNA form, the CDR3 reads TGTGCCAGTAGTATCCCTCCAAACAACAATGAGCAGTTCTTC. Full variable domain (missing parts from reference TRBV19 and TRBJ2-1): DGGITQSPKYLFRKEGQNVTLSCEQNLNHDAMYWYRQDPGQGLRLIYYSQIVNDFQKGDIAEGYSVSREKKESFPLTVTSAQKNPTAFYLCASSIPPNNNEQFFGPGTRLTVL.

V usage is TRBV5-6 and J usage is TRBJ2-5; 7 bases align to TRBD1. The CDR3 sequence is 14 residues long. Per the germline V gene, CDR1 is SGHDT and CDR2 is YYEEEE. V dropped 3 bases and J dropped 4; count of bases not matched to a gene: 6. This chain's CDR3 is CASSYGTAIETQYF. CDR3 in DNA: TGTGCCAGCAGCTATGGGACAGCAATAGAGACCCAGTACTTC.

In this sample, this clone turned up a few times. The chain's CDR3 is CASSPTGVSNQPQHF. Here the CDR3 DNA reads TGCGCCAGCAGCCCTACAGGGGTTAGCAATCAGCCCCAGCATTTT. This chain joins TRBV5-1 and TRBJ1-5; 7 nucleotides align to TRBD1. V trimming: 4 bases; J trimming: 0 bases; junction bases outside the gene matches: 4. CDR1 and CDR2 (germline): SGHRS, YFSETQ. The CDR3 runs to 15 residues.

Note on this clone: Relative to the germline gene, one junction end is altered; a read error may explain this. This rearrangement joins TRBV7-9 to TRBJ2-5; possible D gene TRBD1, 5 bases. CDR1 is SEHNR, CDR2 FQNEAQ, per germline (reference sequence). The CDR3 consists of 15 residues. The CDR3 reads CSSSLGATAQETQYF. CDR3 nucleotides: TGTTCCAGCAGCTTAGGGGCTACTGCCCAAGAGACCCAGTACTTC.

The chain recombines TRBV19 with TRBJ2-1; possibly TRBD2 for D (6 bases). Per the germline V gene, CDR1 is LNHDA and CDR2 is SQIVND (reference sequence). V was trimmed by 8 bases and J by 9 bases, leaving 17 bases between them. CDR3 length equals 13 residues. The CDR3 protein is CASAPGSKGEQFF. DNA for the CDR3: TGTGCCAGTGCACCCGGGAGTAAGGGTGAGCAGTTCTTC.

The rearrangement links TRBV5-5 to TRBJ2-7; TRBD1 matches at 7 bases. The V gene's germline CDR1 is SGHKS and CDR2 YYEKEE (reference sequence). This CDR3 is built from 15 residues. After removal of 3 bases from V and 0 bases from J, the junction contained 6 bases not matched to a gene. CDR3 sequence (DNA): TGTGCCAGCAGCTCCAAAGACAGGGACTCCTACGAGCAGTACTTC. Translating it yields CASSSKDRDSYEQYF. Together with reference TRBV5-5 and TRBJ2-7, the CDR3 gives the full variable domain: DAGVTQSPTHLIKTRGQQVTLRCSPISGHKSVSWYQQVLGQGPQFIFQYYEKEERGRGNFPDRFSARQFPNYSSELNVNALLLGDSALYLCASSSKDRDSYEQYFGPGTRLTVT.

The chain combines TRBV27 with TRBJ1-1; no clear D. V shed 6 bases and J shed 1 base, with 9 bases lying between them. Per germline, CDR1 MNHEY and CDR2 SMNVEV (reference sequence). This CDR3 has 13 residues. CDR3 nucleotide sequence: TGTGCCAGCAGCCTATACAGGAACACTGAAGCTTTCTTT. Its protein is CASSLYRNTEAFF.

The J gene is TRBJ2-3, the V gene TRBV2; 7 nucleotides match TRBD2. CDR3 length: 15 amino acids. Germline V gene lookup returns CDR1 SNHLY and CDR2 FYNNEI. Unmatched junction bases numbered 6, after V lost 6 bases and J lost 0 bases. The CDR3 region is CASRDGRSSTDTQYF. The CDR3 DNA is TGTGCCAGCAGGGACGGGAGGTCCAGCACAGATACGCAGTATTTT.

There are a few counts of this clone. This chain connects TRBV4-2 to TRBJ1-4; D may be TRBD1 (6 bases). Trimming took off 0 bases at V and 5 bases at J, with 13 bases between the two ends. The CDR3 spans 16 residues. CDR1 is LGHNA and CDR2 is YNFKEQ in the germline V gene. CDR3 nucleotides: TGTGCCAGCAGCCAAGATCGGCAGGGGCGGAATGAAAAACTGTTTTTT. Its protein product is CASSQDRQGRNEKLFF.

V and J are TRBV15 and TRBJ2-1, with 11 bases identical to TRBD1. The CDR3 covers 16 residues. Germline CDR1 reads LNHNV; CDR2 reads YYDKDF (reference sequence). The junction had 6 bases not matched to a gene; V was cut back by 1 base and J by 7 bases. CDR3 nucleotide sequence: TGTGCCACCAGCAGAGGACAGGGACAGGGGGAAAATGAGCAGTTCTTC. Translated: CATSRGQGQGENEQFF.

The chain links TRBV7-8 to TRBJ1-2, with 11 bases fitting TRBD1. Germline CDR1 SGHVS, CDR2 FQNEAQ. The V and J ends lost 5 bases and 8 bases, in that order; junction bases with no gene match: 13. The CDR3 loop spans 16 amino acids. The CDR3 nucleotides read TGTGCCAGCAGCCTATTTCGCGGACAGGGGGCGCACGGCTACACCTTC. As protein: CASSLFRGQGAHGYTF.

Only one count was recorded for this clone. The gene calls are TRBV19 and TRBJ1-1; 9 nucleotides agree with TRBD1. Per germline, CDR1 LNHDA and CDR2 SQIVND (reference sequence). After removal of 0 bases from V and 8 bases from J, the junction contained 10 bases not matched to a gene. The CDR3 runs to 16 residues. CDR3 in amino acids: CASSIEHGQGKSEAFF. The CDR3 DNA reads TGTGCCAGTAGTATAGAGCATGGACAGGGGAAGTCCGAAGCTTTCTTT.

The rearrangement links TRBV6-5 to TRBJ2-2; D is perhaps TRBD1 (6 bases). This CDR3 has 16 residues. The germline V gene encodes CDR1 MNHEY and CDR2 SVGAGI. V was cut by 2 bases and J by 1 base, with 11 bases left in between. CDR3 sequence reads: CASSYGQPMNTGELFF. CDR3 in DNA: TGTGCCAGCAGTTACGGACAGCCCATGAACACCGGGGAGCTGTTTTTT.

The chain recombines TRBV29-1 with TRBJ1-2; TRBD1 matches 7 bases. V trimming: 6 bases; J trimming: 6 bases; junction bases outside the gene matches: 4. CDR1 and CDR2 from the germline V gene are SQVTM and ANQGSEA. The CDR3 contains 11 residues. CDR3 in DNA: TGCAGCGTCGAGGGGGCGGATGGCTACACCTTC. Translation gives CSVEGADGYTF.

The chain joins TRBV6-5 to TRBJ1-2; tentative D call: TRBD1 (6 bases). The CDR3 contains 14 residues. Germline assignment: CDR1 MNHEY and CDR2 SVGAGI. The germline V and J ends were trimmed by 0 bases and 3 bases, with 8 bases remaining between them. The CDR3 sequence is CASSYSGGHYGYTF. Written as DNA, the CDR3 is TGTGCCAGCAGTTACTCCGGGGGGCACTATGGCTACACCTTC.

The chain couples TRBV5-1 to TRBJ2-1; 10 nucleotides align to TRBD2. CDR1 is SGHRS and CDR2 is YFSETQ in the germline V gene. This CDR3 has 17 residues. J gave up 1 base and V 2 bases, and 6 bases lay outside the gene matches. CDR3 in amino acids: CASSLPLLAGSYNEQFF. The DNA for the CDR3 is TGCGCCAGCAGCTTACCATTACTAGCGGGGTCCTACAATGAGCAGTTCTTC. Combining the CDR3 with reference TRBV5-1 and TRBJ2-1 gives the whole variable domain KAGVTQTPRYLIKTRGQQVTLSCSPISGHRSVSWYQQTPGQGLQFLFEYFSETQRNKGNFPGRFSGRQFSNSRSEMNVSTLELGDSALYLCASSLPLLAGSYNEQFFGPGTRLTVL.

The chain employs TRBV18 and TRBJ1-2, with 7 positions matching TRBD1. Germline V lookup: CDR1 KGHSH, CDR2 LQKENI. J lost 8 bases, V lost 5 bases, and 5 bases had no gene match. The CDR3 runs to 12 residues. The CDR3 nucleotides are TGTGCCAGCTCATCCGACAGGGTCGGCTACACCTTC. Residues: CASSSDRVGYTF.

The J gene is TRBJ2-3, the V gene TRBV9; no reliable D call. Germline-derived CDR1 and CDR2 are SGDLS and YYNGEE. V was clipped by 2 bases and J by 5 bases, with 12 bases between them. The CDR3 length is 14 residues. The DNA of the CDR3 is TGTGCCAGCAGCGTTCGTGGAGCCAAAGATACGCAGTATTTT. The encoded protein is CASSVRGAKDTQYF.

The chain is built from TRBV6-6 and TRBJ2-2; 11 bases align to TRBD2. Germline CDR1 reads MNHNY; CDR2 reads SVGAGI (reference sequence). The CDR3 contains 16 residues. Trimming removed 5 bases from V and 4 bases from J; junction bases left unmatched: 6. The CDR3 sequence is CASSPTSGVRTGELFF. For the CDR3, the DNA is TGTGCCAGCAGTCCGACTAGCGGGGTACGCACCGGGGAGCTGTTTTTT.

This clone appeared a single time. The V call is TRBV12-5, the J call TRBJ2-5; TRBD2 agrees at 11 bases. This CDR3 is built from 16 residues. Germline V gene sequence: CDR1 LGHNT, CDR2 FRNRAP. The V gene end was trimmed by 4 bases and the J gene end by 3 bases; junction bases not matched to a gene: 7. The chain's CDR3 is CASGWRLAGTEETQYF. The CDR3 DNA is TGTGCTAGTGGTTGGAGACTAGCGGGAACGGAAGAGACCCAGTACTTC.

The rearrangement uses TRBV6-5 and TRBJ1-5; the match to TRBD1 covers 9 bases. This CDR3 is 14 amino acids long. Germline V gene lookup returns CDR1 MNHEY and CDR2 SVGAGI. V shed 4 bases and J 7 bases; nucleotides not matched to a gene: 5. CDR3 residues: CASSSGTGNQPQHF. DNA of the CDR3: TGTGCCAGCAGTTCCGGGACAGGGAACCAGCCCCAGCATTTT.

The chain has TRBV6-1 and TRBJ2-7, with 11 nucleotides matching TRBD2. Germline-derived CDR1 and CDR2 are MNHNS and SASEGT. There are 14 residues in the CDR3. The junction had 6 bases not matched to a gene; V was cut back by 4 bases and J by 7 bases. For the CDR3, the DNA is TGTGCCAGCAGTGGAACTAGCGGGAGTAATGAGCAGTACTTC. Protein sequence: CASSGTSGSNEQYF.

The chain joins TRBV5-1 to TRBJ1-3, with a weak D call TRBD1 (5 bases). The length of the CDR3 is 16 residues. V gave up 0 bases and J gave up 4 bases, with 14 bases separating them. CDR1 is SGHRS and CDR2 is YFSETQ in the germline V gene. The CDR3 nucleotides read TGCGCCAGCAGCTTGGCGGGACTTTTTATGGGAAACACCATATATTTT. Its translation: CASSLAGLFMGNTIYF.

There are a few counts of this clone. This chain links TRBV6-6 with TRBJ2-7; 7 nucleotides agree with TRBD1. V lost 0 bases and J lost 6; bases outside the gene matches: 5. The CDR3 has 14 residues. Germline V gene sequence: CDR1 MNHNY, CDR2 SVGAGI (reference sequence). The CDR3 DNA follows: TGTGCCAGCAGTTACTCGGGACAGCTATCCGAGCAGTACTTC. This encodes CASSYSGQLSEQYF.

The CDR3 region is CASSPPFGNTIYF. The CDR3 DNA is TGTGCCAGCAGCCCCCCCTTTGGAAACACCATATATTTT. The chain carries TRBV7-6 and TRBJ1-3; D unresolved. Germline V gene data show CDR1 as SGHVS and CDR2 as FNYEAQ. The CDR3 runs 13 residues. Between the trimmed V and J ends, which lost 5 bases and 3 bases, there was a span of 8 bases.

CDR3 DNA: TGCGCCAGCAGCTTGGGCGGACAGAATCAGCCCCAGCATTTT. Translated, it gives CASSLGGQNQPQHF. The V call is TRBV5-1, the J call TRBJ1-5, with D possibly matching TRBD1 (6 bases). V shed 0 bases and J shed 4 bases, with 8 bases lying between them. This CDR3 comprises 14 residues. In germline, CDR1 is SGHRS, CDR2 YFSETQ.

The chain carries TRBV29-1 and TRBJ2-1, with D maybe TRBD2 (5 bases). The CDR3 runs 15 residues. V was clipped by 3 bases and J by 3 bases, with 15 bases between them. From germline, CDR1 is SQVTM and CDR2 ANQGSEA. The CDR3 coding sequence is TGCAGCGTTGATCTAGCTAGTAGAAACTACAATGAGCAGTTCTTC. It is translated as CSVDLASRNYNEQFF.

The sample holds one count of this clone. This sequence joins TRBV7-9 and TRBJ1-1; D gene uncertain. CDR1 and CDR2 (germline): SEHNR, FQNEAQ (reference sequence). Trimming left V 5 bases short and J 6 bases short, with 19 bases between. The length of the CDR3 is 15 residues. CDR3 loop: CASSPSDGSEPEAFF. In DNA, the CDR3 is TGTGCCAGCAGCCCTTCGGACGGGAGCGAACCTGAAGCTTTCTTT. Looking up the rest from reference TRBV7-9 and TRBJ1-1 gives the full variable domain: DTGVSQNPRHKITKRGQNVTFRCDPISEHNRLYWYRQTLGQGPEFLTYFQNEAQLEKSRLLSDRFSAERPKGSFSTLEIQRTEQGDSAMYLCASSPSDGSEPEAFFGQGTRLTVV.

CDR3 in amino acids: CASSESVYNEQFF. Here the CDR3 DNA reads TGTGCCAGCAGTGAAAGCGTCTACAATGAGCAGTTCTTC. This chain links TRBV25-1 with TRBJ2-1; D ambiguous. V dropped 2 bases and J dropped 3 bases, with 5 bases sitting between them. The germline CDR1 and CDR2 sequences are MGHDK and SYGVNS. CDR3 length: 13 residues.

This clone appeared a few times. The rearrangement links TRBV2 to TRBJ1-1; possibly TRBD1 for D (6 bases). This CDR3 is built from 16 residues. V was clipped by 5 bases and J by 0 bases, with 16 bases between them. Germline CDR1 and CDR2: SNHLY and FYNNEI. The CDR3 is CASSSRDKVLNTEAFF. For the CDR3, the DNA is TGTGCCAGCAGTAGCCGGGACAAGGTTTTGAACACTGAAGCTTTCTTT.